One and the same sample provided the 26 T cell receptor beta chains below, sequenced in a study of cytomegalovirus exposure and HLA in healthy donors. Primers for the PCR totalled 60 Vbeta and 13 Jbeta. Some clones are missing from TCRdb's copy, which holds only in-frame ones; the method was immunoSEQ multiplex PCR. Of about 150,000 clones listed, approximately 73% were seen once; the top ten hold approximately 1.6%. The sample comprised PBMCs. These TCRs come from a woman aged 18-29 years in good health and CMV-seronegative.

This chain links TRBV28 with TRBJ2-5, with TRBD2 matching 7 bases. CDR3 length: 16 residues. CDR1 MDHEN and CDR2 SYDVKM come from the germline V gene. Trimming at V came to 1 base and at J to 6 bases, leaving 11 bases not matched to a gene. The CDR3 is CASSLSSSGVRKTQYF. The CDR3 nucleotides read TGTGCCAGCAGTTTATCGTCTAGCGGTGTCAGGAAGACCCAGTACTTC.

This chain connects TRBV5-4 to TRBJ2-2, with 7 bases lining up with TRBD2. Looked up from germline, CDR1 is SGHNT and CDR2 is YYREEE (reference sequence). This CDR3 is 16 amino acids long. V lost 1 base and J lost 4; bases outside the gene matches: 7. In DNA, the CDR3 is TGTGCCAGCAGCTTGAAGGTAGCGGGCTCCACCGGGGAGCTGTTTTTT. This gives the protein CASSLKVAGSTGELFF. Full variable domain (rest looked up from reference TRBV5-4 and TRBJ2-2): ETGVTQSPTHLIKTRGQQVTLRCSSQSGHNTVSWYQQALGQGPQFIFQYYREEENGRGNFPPRFSGLQFPNYSSELNVNALELDDSALYLCASSLKVAGSTGELFFGEGSRLTVL.

V gene TRBV12-5 combines with J gene TRBJ2-1; 11 bases align to TRBD2. The germline CDR1 and CDR2 sequences are LGHNT and FRNRAP. The ends lost 5 bases at V and 8 bases at J; junction bases unmatched: 8. The CDR3 contains 15 residues. CDR3 DNA sequence: TGTGCTAGTGGTCTCATAGCGGGAGGGCCCTATGAGCAGTTCTTC. Amino acids: CASGLIAGGPYEQFF.

The rearrangement joins TRBV18 to TRBJ2-2; tentatively, D is TRBD1 (5 bases). The CDR3 spans 16 residues. Trimming took 2 bases from V and 3 from J, leaving 13 bases between them. Germline V CDR1 and CDR2: KGHSH, LQKENI. This CDR3 reads CASSPGAGRDTGELFF. The DNA for the CDR3 is TGTGCCAGCTCACCAGGGGCAGGACGGGACACCGGGGAGCTGTTTTTT.

In its sample, this clone was seen a few times. The rearrangement joins TRBV4-3 to TRBJ1-3; TRBD1 matches 8 bases. Per germline, CDR1 LGHNA and CDR2 YSLEER. The CDR3 totals 18 residues. The V gene end was trimmed by 1 base and the J gene end by 3 bases; junction bases not matched to a gene: 11. CDR3 nucleotides: TGCGCCAGCAGCCAAGGGCTCGCTGGACAGGGAGGTGGAAACACCATATATTTT. This sequence encodes CASSQGLAGQGGGNTIYF.

The chain combines TRBV20-1 with TRBJ2-7; TRBD1 matches 9 bases. J was trimmed by 11 bases and V by 0 bases; bases with no gene match: 2. Germline lookup yields CDR1 DFQATT and CDR2 SNEGSKA (reference sequence). The CDR3 has 11 residues. The DNA for the CDR3 is TGCAGTGCTAGAGATCGGGACAGGGAGTACGTC. Encoded protein: CSARDRDREYV.

In its sample, this clone was seen once. The rearrangement links TRBV19 to TRBJ1-2, with 8 bases lining up with TRBD1. CDR1 and CDR2 (germline): LNHDA, SQIVND (reference sequence). This CDR3 comprises 15 residues. After removal of 3 bases from V and 8 bases from J, the junction contained 11 bases not matched to a gene. The CDR3 coding sequence is TGTGCCAGTAGTATCGGGGCAGGGGGCGCGACGGGCTACACCTTC. Encoded protein: CASSIGAGGATGYTF. Combining the CDR3 with reference TRBV19 and TRBJ1-2 gives the whole variable domain DGGITQSPKYLFRKEGQNVTLSCEQNLNHDAMYWYRQDPGQGLRLIYYSQIVNDFQKGDIAEGYSVSREKKESFPLTVTSAQKNPTAFYLCASSIGAGGATGYTFGSGTRLTVV.

The V call is TRBV4-1, the J call TRBJ2-7, with 12 nucleotides matching TRBD1. Per germline, CDR1 MGHRA and CDR2 YSYEKL. This CDR3 is 16 amino acids long. J lost 5 bases, V lost 3 bases, and 8 bases had no gene match. CDR3 DNA: TGCGCCAGCAGCCAGGACACCGGGACAGGGGGCAACGAGCAGTACTTC. It yields the protein CASSQDTGTGGNEQYF.

This clone was counted only a few times. The V call is TRBV19, the J call TRBJ2-1; D is unclear. The germline V gene encodes CDR1 LNHDA and CDR2 SQIVND (reference sequence). This CDR3 contains 15 residues. V was clipped by 4 bases and J by 1 base, with 11 bases between them. CDR3 in amino acids: CASSKERLSYNEQFF. The CDR3 DNA is TGTGCCAGTAGTAAAGAGCGTTTATCCTACAATGAGCAGTTCTTC.

The chain is built from TRBV6-5 and TRBJ2-3; the D gene is possibly TRBD1 (6 bases). The CDR3 is 15 amino acids. Germline loops: CDR1 MNHEY, CDR2 SVGAGI. The ends were cut back, 4 bases at V and 1 base at J, with 12 bases in the middle. In nucleotides, the CDR3 is TGTGCCAGCAGTTCTGGGGGCGCCGGCACAGATACGCAGTATTTT. It is translated as CASSSGGAGTDTQYF.

The V call is TRBV19, the J call TRBJ2-7, with TRBD1 as a possible D gene (5 bases). Trimming removed 3 bases from V and 0 bases from J, with 12 bases in between. Germline V lookup: CDR1 LNHDA, CDR2 SQIVND (reference sequence). The length of the CDR3 is 15 residues. CDR3 loop: CASSMGQGRSYEQYF. CDR3 nucleotides: TGTGCCAGTAGTATGGGGCAGGGTCGCTCCTACGAGCAGTACTTC.

V is TRBV10-3 and J is TRBJ1-1, with 7 positions matching TRBD1. V was clipped by 2 bases and J by 2 bases; unmatched bases: 2. CDR1 is ENHRY and CDR2 is SYGVKD in the germline V gene. The CDR3 length is 14 residues. The CDR3 sequence: CAISEGQDNTEAFF. CDR3 sequence (DNA): TGTGCCATCAGTGAGGGACAGGATAACACTGAAGCTTTCTTT.

This clone was detected a few times. V and J are TRBV7-2 and TRBJ2-7; 9 positions match TRBD1. The CDR3 contains 18 residues. Germline trimming cut 0 bases from V and 4 bases from J; bases unmatched to any gene: 13. The germline V gene encodes CDR1 SGHTA and CDR2 FQGNSA. This chain's CDR3 is CASSLAFYWTGVGYEQYF. For the CDR3, the DNA is TGTGCCAGCAGCTTAGCCTTTTATTGGACAGGGGTGGGTTACGAGCAGTACTTC.

V is TRBV6-1 and J is TRBJ1-2; 7 bases are shared with TRBD1. The junction had 4 bases not matched to a gene; V was cut back by 5 bases and J by 4 bases. Germline CDR1 MNHNS, CDR2 SASEGT. The CDR3 spans 13 residues. CDR3 bases: TGTGCCAGCAGTTTGACAGGGTTCTATGGCTACACCTTC. Amino acid sequence: CASSLTGFYGYTF.

This clone appeared a few times. This chain connects TRBV5-1 to TRBJ2-3, with a possible D match to TRBD2 (6 bases). Trimming took off 5 bases at V and 0 bases at J, with 13 bases between the two ends. The V gene's germline CDR1 is SGHRS and CDR2 YFSETQ. This CDR3 has 15 amino acids. The CDR3 region is CASSNGGSSTDTQYF. DNA of the CDR3: TGCGCCAGCAGTAACGGGGGTTCTAGCACAGATACGCAGTATTTT. Complete variable domain (other parts from reference TRBV5-1 and TRBJ2-3): KAGVTQTPRYLIKTRGQQVTLSCSPISGHRSVSWYQQTPGQGLQFLFEYFSETQRNKGNFPGRFSGRQFSNSRSEMNVSTLELGDSALYLCASSNGGSSTDTQYFGPGTRLTVL.

This clone has just one count. The CDR3 DNA reads as TGTGCCAGCAGCGAGCTAGCGGGAGGGTACAATGAGCAGTTCTTC. The encoded protein is CASSELAGGYNEQFF. The J gene is TRBJ2-1, the V gene TRBV7-6; 12 bases match TRBD2. The CDR3 is 15 amino acids. V lost 5 bases and J lost 4; bases outside the gene matches: 3. Germline-derived CDR1 and CDR2 are SGHVS and FNYEAQ.

This clone was seen more than once but under ten times. J is TRBJ2-1 and V is TRBV12-5; 14 bases line up with TRBD2. The CDR3 covers 18 residues. J was trimmed by 8 bases and V by 1 base; bases with no gene match: 10. Germline CDR1 LGHNT, CDR2 FRNRAP. CDR3 protein: CASGLGTAGTSGSHEQFF. Here the CDR3 DNA reads TGTGCTAGTGGTTTGGGGACGGCGGGGACTAGCGGGAGCCATGAGCAGTTCTTC.

The DNA for the CDR3 is TGTGCCAGCAGTTACCCGGGGTATGGCTACACCTTC. Amino acids: CASSYPGYGYTF. V and J are TRBV6-6 and TRBJ1-2; no definite D call. The CDR3 has 12 amino acids. The V gene's germline CDR1 is MNHNY and CDR2 SVGAGI (reference sequence). Trimming took off 2 bases at V and 5 bases at J, with 6 bases between the two ends.

V is TRBV9 and J is TRBJ2-3, with 12 positions matching TRBD2. This CDR3 spans 16 amino acids. V was clipped by 3 bases and J by 6 bases; unmatched bases: 8. Germline CDR1 SGDLS, CDR2 YYNGEE. The CDR3 protein is CASSGSSGGASDTQYF. The CDR3, as DNA: TGTGCCAGCAGCGGCTCTAGCGGGGGGGCTTCTGATACGCAGTATTTT.

The chain combines TRBV11-2 with TRBJ2-1; 8 bases are a match to TRBD2. CDR1 and CDR2 from the germline V gene are SGHAT and FQNNGV. J was trimmed by 6 bases and V by 3 bases; bases with no gene match: 7. This CDR3 has 15 residues. The CDR3 is CASSFMSGGPNEQFF. For the CDR3, the DNA is TGTGCCAGCAGCTTCATGTCGGGAGGGCCCAATGAGCAGTTCTTC. The full variable domain, its missing parts supplied by reference TRBV11-2 and TRBJ2-1, is EAGVAQSPRYKIIEKRQSVAFWCNPISGHATLYWYQQILGQGPKLLIQFQNNGVVDDSQLPKDRFSAERLKGVDSTLKIQPAKLEDSAVYLCASSFMSGGPNEQFFGPGTRLTVL.

This chain connects TRBV19 to TRBJ1-2; D uncertain. Trimming pared 5 bases from V and 4 bases from J, leaving 14 bases between. The CDR3 totals 14 residues. CDR1 and CDR2 (germline): LNHDA, SQIVND (reference sequence). The DNA for the CDR3 is TGTGCCAGTAGTTTATTCCAGGCAACCTATGGCTACACCTTC. It encodes CASSLFQATYGYTF. The whole variable domain, remainder taken from reference TRBV19 and TRBJ1-2, is DGGITQSPKYLFRKEGQNVTLSCEQNLNHDAMYWYRQDPGQGLRLIYYSQIVNDFQKGDIAEGYSVSREKKESFPLTVTSAQKNPTAFYLCASSLFQATYGYTFGSGTRLTVV.

This chain uses TRBV11-2 with TRBJ2-1; 10 bases are shared with TRBD2. CDR1 and CDR2 from the germline V gene are SGHAT and FQNNGV. V shed 5 bases, J shed 7 bases, and the junction held 8 bases outside the gene matches. This CDR3 region has 15 residues. Here the CDR3 reads CASSLSGGAGNEQFF. Here the CDR3 DNA reads TGTGCCAGCAGCCTGAGCGGGGGGGCCGGGAATGAGCAGTTCTTC.

The chain carries TRBV9 and TRBJ2-1; TRBD2 aligns across 7 bases. The CDR3 runs 15 residues. The germline CDR1 and CDR2 sequences are SGDLS and YYNGEE. Trimming took 0 bases from V and 5 from J; bases not matched to a gene: 5. CDR3 in DNA: TGTGCCAGCAGCGTAGGGCTAGCGGAACACAATGAGCAGTTCTTC. It is translated as CASSVGLAEHNEQFF.

This sequence joins TRBV7-2 and TRBJ1-4; 7 bases are shared with TRBD1. The germline V gene encodes CDR1 SGHTA and CDR2 FQGNSA. Trimming at V came to 5 bases and at J to 3 bases, leaving 3 bases not matched to a gene. This CDR3 spans 14 amino acids. CDR3 sequence reads: CASSRQGSNEKLFF. The CDR3 region has the DNA TGTGCCAGCAGCCGACAGGGTTCTAATGAAAAACTGTTTTTT.

This chain connects TRBV6-5 to TRBJ2-1; D uncertain. From germline, CDR1 is MNHEY and CDR2 SVGAGI. This CDR3 is built from 14 residues. The V end was cut by 4 bases, the J end by 6 bases, with 13 bases between. In DNA form, the CDR3 reads TGTGCCAGCAGTTCCCCGAACTACGGCAATGAGCAGTTCTTC. As protein: CASSSPNYGNEQFF.

Worth noting for this clone: One junction end disagrees with the germline gene, perhaps due to a read error. This chain joins TRBV5-1 and TRBJ2-2, with 7 nucleotides matching TRBD1. This CDR3 contains 15 residues. From germline, CDR1 is SGHRS and CDR2 YFSETQ. The CDR3 DNA follows: TGCGCCAGCAGCTTGGTGGGACAGTACACCGGGGAGCTGCTTTTT. Protein product: CASSLVGQYTGELLF.